The 18 T cell receptor beta chains presented below share a single source sample, sequenced in a study of blood T cell repertoires in COVID-19. Generated by immunoSEQ multiplex PCR, the TCRdb table keeps only in-frame clones and is missing some. The sample includes tens of thousands of clones, around 85% of them seen just once. The sample taken for sequencing was peripheral blood. The origin of the receptors is a man aged 50 to 59 with acute or convalescent COVID-19.

The chain has TRBV6-5 and TRBJ1-3; D might be TRBD1 (5 bases). The length of the CDR3 is 15 residues. The V end was cut by 8 bases, the J end by 0 bases, with 14 bases between. Germline assignment: CDR1 MNHEY and CDR2 SVGAGI. The CDR3 loop reads CASGGVLFSGNTIYF. The CDR3 DNA follows: TGTGCCAGCGGAGGGGTCCTTTTCTCTGGAAACACCATATATTTT.

J is TRBJ2-3 and V is TRBV7-3; D might be TRBD2 (6 bases). This CDR3 has 14 residues. V lost 5 bases to trimming and J lost 3 bases, with 12 bases between them. CDR1 SGHTA and CDR2 FQGTGA come from the germline V gene. CDR3 coding DNA: TGTGCCAGCAGCCCAACGGGGGAGACAGATACGCAGTATTTT. Translating gives CASSPTGETDTQYF. The full variable domain, rest sourced from reference TRBV7-3 and TRBJ2-3, is GAGVSQTPSNKVTEKGKYVELRCDPISGHTALYWYRQSLGQGPEFLIYFQGTGAADDSGLPNDRFFAVRPEGSVSTLKIQRTERGDSAVYLCASSPTGETDTQYFGPGTRLTVL.

The CDR3 DNA is TGTGCCAGCAGCTCTGAGTACGGAGATTACGAGCAGTACTTC. It codes for CASSSEYGDYEQYF. The chain has TRBV11-3 and TRBJ2-7; D is unresolved. V was trimmed by 4 bases and J by 4 bases, leaving 14 bases between them. This CDR3 has 14 residues. CDR1 and CDR2 (germline): SGHNT, YENEEA.

The V gene is TRBV30, the J gene TRBJ1-5, with D tentatively TRBD1 (5 bases). This CDR3 comprises 13 residues. V shed 2 bases and J shed 5 bases, with 10 bases lying between them. Germline CDR1 and CDR2: GTSNPN and SVGIG (reference sequence). CDR3 DNA sequence: TGTGCCTGGAGTTGGGGCAGCGATCAGCCCCAGCATTTT. It yields the protein CAWSWGSDQPQHF.

This clone was seen a single time. This chain links TRBV7-9 with TRBJ2-7; D perhaps matches TRBD2 (8 bases). The ends were cut back, 6 bases at V and 6 bases at J, with 18 bases in the middle. CDR1 is SEHNR, CDR2 FQNEAQ, per germline (reference sequence). This CDR3 has 14 residues. CDR3 sequence: CASSRDSGSSEQYF. CDR3 bases: TGTGCCAGCAGTAGGGACAGCGGGAGTTCCGAGCAGTACTTC.

The gene calls are TRBV6-1 and TRBJ1-3; D gene unclear. Germline CDR1 MNHNS, CDR2 SASEGT. V gave up 2 bases and J gave up 1 base, with 12 bases separating them. The CDR3 contains 16 residues. The CDR3 DNA reads as TGTGCCAGCAGTGAAAGTCTACTAAAATCTGGAAACACCATATATTTT. It codes for CASSESLLKSGNTIYF.

The chain uses TRBV6-2 or TRBV6-3 and TRBJ1-3; D ambiguous. The CDR3 covers 12 residues. Germline V gene lookup returns CDR1 MNHEY and CDR2 SVGEGT. V shed 6 bases and J shed 7 bases, with 10 bases lying between them. CDR3 sequence (DNA): TGTGCCAGCAGCCCCATCGGGAACACCATATATTTT. Protein: CASSPIGNTIYF.

This rearrangement joins TRBV9 to TRBJ2-7; D is perhaps TRBD2 (5 bases). This CDR3 has 12 amino acids. Per the germline V gene, CDR1 is SGDLS and CDR2 is YYNGEE. Trimming left V 5 bases short and J 4 bases short, with 10 bases between. The CDR3 sequence is CASSDRGYEQYF. The CDR3 nucleotides are TGTGCCAGCAGTGACCGAGGGTACGAGCAGTACTTC. Full variable domain (outside the CDR3, taken from reference TRBV9 and TRBJ2-7): DSGVTQTPKHLITATGQRVTLRCSPRSGDLSVYWYQQSLDQGLQFLIQYYNGEERAKGNILERFSAQQFPDLHSELNLSSLELGDSALYFCASSDRGYEQYFGPGTRLTVT.

The rearrangement uses TRBV3-1 (or the pseudogene TRBV3-2) and TRBJ2-1; TRBD2 agrees at 9 bases. CDR1 is LGHDT and CDR2 is YNNKEL in the germline V gene (reference sequence). The V segment lost 0 bases and the J segment 7 bases; nucleotides outside the gene matches: 7. This CDR3 spans 16 amino acids. The CDR3 region is CASSQDWRGGGNEQFF. CDR3 bases: TGTGCCAGCAGCCAAGATTGGCGGGGGGGCGGAAATGAGCAGTTCTTC.

This chain joins TRBV28 and TRBJ1-2; no reliable D call. Looked up from germline, CDR1 is MDHEN and CDR2 is SYDVKM. V was shortened by 3 bases and J by 1 base, with 9 bases between the two germline ends. The length of the CDR3 is 14 residues. CDR3 DNA: TGTGCCAGCAGTTTTCTCGGGATTAACTATGGCTACACCTTC. Amino acids: CASSFLGINYGYTF.

V is TRBV5-1 and J is TRBJ2-3, with D possibly being TRBD2 (6 bases). With 0 bases removed from V and 3 bases from J, the gap between germline ends came to 14 bases. Germline CDR1 SGHRS, CDR2 YFSETQ. This CDR3 region has 16 residues. DNA for the CDR3: TGCGCCAGCAGCTTGGAATCGCCGGGAGAGACAGATACGCAGTATTTT. This translates into CASSLESPGETDTQYF.

The chain carries TRBV21-1 and TRBJ2-7; no DNA check was done on the table's D call, TRBD1. TRBV21-1 is deemed a pseudogene. The CDR3 is made up of 12 amino acids. This CDR3 reads CASSSIFYEQYF. As DNA, the CDR3 is TGTGCCAGCAGCTCCATTTTTTACGAGCAGTACTTC.

The gene calls are TRBV5-1 and TRBJ1-5, with TRBD1 matching 8 bases. The CDR3 sequence is 16 residues long. The germline V gene has CDR1 SGHRS and CDR2 YFSETQ. Trimming cost V 2 bases and J 4 bases; bases outside gene matches: 8. In DNA form, the CDR3 reads TGCGCCAGCAGCTTATCTTCAGGGGGCGGGAATCAGCCCCAGCATTTT. Translated, it gives CASSLSSGGGNQPQHF.

Here the CDR3 reads CASSPNRGTVGEQYF. The CDR3 nucleotides are TGTGCCAGCAGCCCGAACAGGGGGACTGTGGGCGAGCAGTACTTC. The V and J genes are TRBV5-4 and TRBJ2-7, with TRBD1 matching over 8 bases. CDR3 length: 15 amino acids. CDR1 is SGHNT, CDR2 YYREEE, per germline (reference sequence). With 4 bases clipped from V and 6 bases from J, the junction kept 12 bases outside the gene matches. Full variable domain (outside the CDR3, taken from reference TRBV5-4 and TRBJ2-7): ETGVTQSPTHLIKTRGQQVTLRCSSQSGHNTVSWYQQALGQGPQFIFQYYREEENGRGNFPPRFSGLQFPNYSSELNVNALELDDSALYLCASSPNRGTVGEQYFGPGTRLTVT.

The chain combines TRBV3-1 (or the pseudogene TRBV3-2) with TRBJ1-6; 8 bases are shared with TRBD1. In germline, CDR1 is LGHDT, CDR2 YNNKEL (reference sequence). The CDR3 spans 14 residues. Trimming cost V 2 bases and J 7 bases; bases outside gene matches: 1. CDR3 nucleotide sequence: TGTGCCAGCAGCCAACGGACAGGGAATTCACCCCTCCACTTT. Its translation: CASSQRTGNSPLHF.

The rearrangement uses TRBV27 and TRBJ2-1, with a weak D call TRBD1 (5 bases). Germline V gives CDR1 MNHEY, CDR2 SMNVEV (reference sequence). This CDR3 contains 15 residues. The V end lost 5 bases, the J end lost 5 bases, and 16 bases lay between the germline ends. CDR3 residues: CASSGFRGLDNEQFF. CDR3 nucleotide sequence: TGTGCCAGCAGTGGCTTTAGGGGCCTTGACAATGAGCAGTTCTTC.

The rearrangement uses TRBV28 and TRBJ1-1, with D tentatively TRBD1 (6 bases). Germline V lookup: CDR1 MDHEN, CDR2 SYDVKM. This CDR3 is built from 17 residues. V lost 1 base to trimming and J lost 5 bases, with 20 bases between them. CDR3 in DNA: TGTGCCAGCAGTTTATTATGGTTCCGGGGGGCGGGTACTGAAGCTTTCTTT. It encodes CASSLLWFRGAGTEAFF. The complete variable domain, with remaining parts taken from reference TRBV28 and TRBJ1-1, reads DVKVTQSSRYLVKRTGEKVFLECVQDMDHENMFWYRQDPGLGLRLIYFSYDVKMKEKGDIPEGYSVSREKKERFSLILESASTNQTSMYLCASSLLWFRGAGTEAFFGQGTRLTVV.

The genes are TRBV14 and TRBJ2-3, with D perhaps matching TRBD1 (5 bases). V was shortened by 1 base and J by 0 bases, with 8 bases between the two germline ends. The CDR3 has 15 amino acids. CDR1 and CDR2 from the germline V gene are SGHDN and FVKESK. The CDR3 is CASSQGDSSTDTQYF. Here the CDR3 DNA reads TGTGCCAGCAGCCAAGGTGACAGTAGCACAGATACGCAGTATTTT.